This T cell receptor (beta chain) is from a study of T cell clones after liver transplantation. In the study overall: Post-transplant blood was tracked for graft-donor-reactive T cell clones identified in a pre-transplant mixed lymphocyte reaction. Study-level points and caveats: These preliminary findings come from unstandardized post-transplant sampling times.

Measured with immunoSEQ multiplex PCR; TCRdb has only the in-frame clones, and not every one. The sample has roughly 80,000 clones, 70% to 85% seen once; the top ten hold about 0.45%. This clone was found a few times. Antigen: not known. Other DNA sequences of this sample code for an identical CDR3. Germline V gives CDR1 SGHRS, CDR2 YFSETQ. The CDR3 runs 14 residues. V was pared by 0 bases and J by 0 bases, with 6 bases between. This chain connects TRBV5-1 to TRBJ1-1; no clear D gene. The source is a human patient who received a liver transplant. T cells may partly derive from the graft donor. This specimen was CD4+ T cells from blood, taken about 46 months after liver transplant. The CDR3 DNA sequence: TGCGCCAGCAGCTTGGCCAGGATGAACACTGAAGCTTTCTTT. As protein: CASSLARMNTEAFF.